The 14 T cell receptor beta chains below all came from one sample that was sequenced in a study of CD8+ T cells in alopecia areata. In each case, RNA was isolated and then reverse transcribed into cDNA as the sequencing template. TCRdb's table, derived via immunoSEQ multiplex PCR, lists solely in-frame clones and lacks some. The sample includes roughly 150,000 clones, around 55% of them seen just once. Specimen: CD4+ T cells sorted from blood. These receptors all stem from a human donor in good health.

The V call is TRBV5-4, the J call TRBJ2-4, with D possibly matching TRBD2 (5 bases). Trimming left V 3 bases short and J 2 bases short, with 15 bases between. Per the germline V gene, CDR1 is SGHNT and CDR2 is YYREEE (reference sequence). The CDR3 covers 16 residues. The CDR3 DNA reads as TGTGCCAGCAGCTCCCTCTTGTCGGGGTCCAAAAACATTCAGTACTTC. This encodes CASSSLLSGSKNIQYF. The variable domain in full, with the rest retrieved from reference TRBV5-4 and TRBJ2-4, is ETGVTQSPTHLIKTRGQQVTLRCSSQSGHNTVSWYQQALGQGPQFIFQYYREEENGRGNFPPRFSGLQFPNYSSELNVNALELDDSALYLCASSSLLSGSKNIQYFGAGTRLSVL.

J is TRBJ2-1 and V is TRBV2; no definite D call. The V end lost 7 bases, the J end lost 6 bases, and 7 bases lay between the germline ends. This CDR3 contains 11 residues. The germline V gene has CDR1 SNHLY and CDR2 FYNNEI. The DNA of the CDR3 is TGTGCCAGCAATCCCCTCAATGAGCAGTTCTTC. Translation: CASNPLNEQFF.

This clone was picked up a small number of times. V usage is TRBV11-2 and J usage is TRBJ2-1, with 9 bases identical to TRBD2. There are 17 residues in the CDR3. CDR1 and CDR2 (germline): SGHAT, FQNNGV. V was clipped by 1 base and J by 9 bases; unmatched bases: 13. CDR3: CASSLAGSGRILGEQFF. For the CDR3, the DNA is TGTGCCAGCAGCTTAGCAGGTAGCGGGAGAATCCTGGGTGAGCAGTTCTTC.

This chain links TRBV30 with TRBJ2-1; 12 bases align to TRBD2. V was pared by 3 bases and J by 8 bases, with 8 bases of the junction left unmatched. CDR1 is GTSNPN, CDR2 SVGIG, per germline (reference sequence). CDR3 length: 15 residues. The chain's CDR3 is CAWSARLAGVDEQFF. CDR3 sequence (DNA): TGTGCCTGGAGCGCCCGACTAGCGGGAGTGGATGAGCAGTTCTTC.

This clone was counted once. J is TRBJ1-2 and V is TRBV5-1; a possible D gene is TRBD1 (6 bases). Germline lookup yields CDR1 SGHRS and CDR2 YFSETQ. Trimming stripped 1 base from V and 4 bases from J, with 11 bases between. The CDR3 consists of 14 residues. The chain's CDR3 is CASSLIGQSYGYTF. The CDR3 nucleotides are TGCGCCAGCAGCTTGATCGGACAGTCCTATGGCTACACCTTC.

V and J are TRBV25-1 and TRBJ1-1; 7 positions agree with TRBD1. CDR1 MGHDK and CDR2 SYGVNS come from the germline V gene. The CDR3 length is 13 residues. Trimming at V came to 4 bases and at J to 4 bases, leaving 3 bases not matched to a gene. The CDR3 loop is CASSGYRGTEAFF. The DNA of the CDR3 is TGTGCCAGCAGTGGCTACAGGGGCACTGAAGCTTTCTTT.

J is TRBJ1-5 and V is TRBV5-6, with D possibly TRBD1 on 6 matching bases. The V and J ends lost 4 bases and 6 bases respectively, with 8 bases between them. The CDR3 sequence is 12 residues long. CDR1 is SGHDT and CDR2 is YYEEEE in the germline V gene. The CDR3 spells CASSTGSQPQHF. In DNA form, the CDR3 reads TGTGCCAGCAGCACAGGGAGTCAGCCCCAGCATTTT.

V gene TRBV5-4 combines with J gene TRBJ2-5, with unresolved D. This CDR3 is 11 amino acids long. Deletions cut 5 bases from V and 3 bases from J, with 5 bases between. The germline CDR1 and CDR2 sequences are SGHNT and YYREEE (reference sequence). As DNA, the CDR3 is TGTGCCAGCAGTTCCAAAGAGACCCAGTACTTC. Amino acid sequence: CASSSKETQYF.

This clone was seen only a few times. The chain couples TRBV5-1 to TRBJ2-1; tentative D call: TRBD2 (5 bases). V lost 5 bases and J 4 bases, leaving 16 bases between the germline ends. This CDR3 region has 15 residues. Germline V gene data show CDR1 as SGHRS and CDR2 as YFSETQ. As DNA, the CDR3 is TGCGCCAGCAGTCGTGCGGGCATGGGATACAATGAGCAGTTCTTC. It codes for CASSRAGMGYNEQFF.

This sequence joins TRBV11-2 and TRBJ2-1, with 7 nucleotides matching TRBD2. Germline loops: CDR1 SGHAT, CDR2 FQNNGV. J lost 9 bases, V lost 2 bases, and 7 bases had no gene match. The CDR3 loop spans 14 amino acids. As DNA, the CDR3 is TGTGCCAGCAGCTTATTTAGCGGGCCCGGTGAGCAGTTCTTC. Translated: CASSLFSGPGEQFF.

In its sample, this clone was seen a few times. The rearrangement links TRBV29-1 to TRBJ2-1; no firm D call. The V end was cut by 6 bases, the J end by 4 bases, with 7 bases between. Germline-derived CDR1 and CDR2 are SQVTM and ANQGSEA. This CDR3 region has 11 residues. DNA of the CDR3: TGCAGCGTAGGAGTTTACAATGAGCAGTTCTTC. Protein sequence: CSVGVYNEQFF.

The J gene is TRBJ1-2, the V gene TRBV7-2, with TRBD1 identical over 7 bases. The V segment lost 0 bases and the J segment 4 bases; nucleotides outside the gene matches: 5. The germline gives CDR1 SGHTA, CDR2 FQGNSA. The CDR3 consists of 15 residues. The DNA of the CDR3 is TGTGCCAGCAGCTTAGCGAGAGGGACAGCCTATGGCTACACCTTC. Encoded protein: CASSLARGTAYGYTF.

This clone appeared a few times. The V and J genes are TRBV5-4 and TRBJ2-1; TRBD2 agrees at 8 bases. Per the germline V gene, CDR1 is SGHNT and CDR2 is YYREEE (reference sequence). Trimming took 4 bases from V and 8 from J; bases not matched to a gene: 8. The CDR3 is made up of 14 amino acids. CDR3 DNA: TGTGCCAGCAGCCGAAAGGGACTAGTGGATGAGCAGTTCTTC. Protein: CASSRKGLVDEQFF.

The chain is built from TRBV20-1 and TRBJ2-1, with no clear D. Looked up from germline, CDR1 is DFQATT and CDR2 is SNEGSKA (reference sequence). The CDR3 consists of 11 residues. The V gene lost 1 base and the J gene lost 14 bases, with 12 bases spanning the gap. CDR3 residues: CSARGGGHEFF. The CDR3, as DNA: TGCAGTGCTAGAGGCGGTGGCCATGAGTTCTTC.